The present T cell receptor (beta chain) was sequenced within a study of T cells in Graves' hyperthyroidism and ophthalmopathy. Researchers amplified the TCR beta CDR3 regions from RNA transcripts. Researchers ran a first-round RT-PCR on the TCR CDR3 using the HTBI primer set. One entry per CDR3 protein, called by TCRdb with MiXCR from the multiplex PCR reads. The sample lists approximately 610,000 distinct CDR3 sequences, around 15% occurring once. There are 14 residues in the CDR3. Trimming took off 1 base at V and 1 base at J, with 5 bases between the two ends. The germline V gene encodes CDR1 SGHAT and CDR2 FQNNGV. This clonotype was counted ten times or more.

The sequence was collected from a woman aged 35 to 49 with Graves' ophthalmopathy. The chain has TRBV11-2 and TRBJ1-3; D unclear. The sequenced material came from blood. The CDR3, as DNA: TGTGCCAGCAGCTTAGCAATTTCTGGAAACACCATATATTTT. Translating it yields CASSLAISGNTIYF. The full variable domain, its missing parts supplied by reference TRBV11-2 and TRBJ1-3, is EAGVAQSPRYKIIEKRQSVAFWCNPISGHATLYWYQQILGQGPKLLIQFQNNGVVDDSQLPKDRFSAERLKGVDSTLKIQPAKLEDSAVYLCASSLAISGNTIYFGEGSWLTVV.